The 10 T cell receptor beta chains below come from one sample, sequenced in a study of identical twins. TCRdb recomputed calls from the 5' RACE reads with MiXCR, one row per CDR3 protein. The repertoire holds more than 600,000 distinct CDR3 sequences, with 15% to 20% as singletons. These same records also appear under a second study, on T cells expressing NK-cell markers.

The material sequenced was PBMCs. These receptors came from a woman aged 18-29 years in good health.

V and J are TRBV14 and TRBJ2-3; 8 nucleotides match TRBD2. Germline assignment: CDR1 SGHDN and CDR2 FVKESK. This CDR3 is 16 amino acids long. Losses at the gene ends were 4 bases for V and 8 bases for J; bases not matched to a gene: 14. The CDR3 nucleotides are TGTGCCAGCAGCCTCCGGGTAGCGGGGACCCTCCGTACGCAGTATTTT. Translating gives CASSLRVAGTLRTQYF.

The chain couples TRBV7-3 to TRBJ1-1; D is unclear. CDR3 size: 14 residues. Trimming stripped 5 bases from V and 5 bases from J, with 15 bases between. CDR1 SGHTA and CDR2 FQGTGA come from the germline V gene. CDR3 protein: CASSPEGGRTEAFF. As DNA, the CDR3 is TGTGCCAGCAGCCCAGAGGGAGGCAGGACTGAAGCTTTCTTT. The full variable domain, its missing parts supplied by reference TRBV7-3 and TRBJ1-1, is GAGVSQTPSNKVTEKGKYVELRCDPISGHTALYWYRQSLGQGPEFLIYFQGTGAADDSGLPNDRFFAVRPEGSVSTLKIQRTERGDSAVYLCASSPEGGRTEAFFGQGTRLTVV.

This clonotype was counted between two and nine times. The rearrangement links TRBV12-3 or TRBV12-4 to TRBJ2-3, with a tentative D call TRBD2 (5 bases). The CDR3 contains 16 residues. V was clipped by 7 bases and J by 4 bases, with 21 bases between them. Here the CDR3 reads CASTPTRRGGADTQYF. The CDR3 DNA follows: TGTGCCAGCACCCCCACCCGCCGGGGTGGTGCAGATACGCAGTATTTT.

This clonotype was observed a few times. The J gene is TRBJ2-7, the V gene TRBV7-9; D is possibly TRBD1 or TRBD2 (5 bases each). V lost 5 bases and J lost 0, with 8 bases in between. The CDR3 length is 13 residues. CDR1 is SEHNR, CDR2 FQNEAQ, per germline (reference sequence). CDR3: CASSGTSSYEQYF. The CDR3 DNA follows: TGTGCCAGCAGCGGGACGAGCTCCTACGAGCAGTACTTC.

This chain uses TRBV20-1 with TRBJ1-1; D not resolved. Trimming took 6 bases from V and 2 from J, leaving 13 bases between them. The germline gives CDR1 DFQATT, CDR2 SNEGSKA (reference sequence). The CDR3 is 13 amino acids. This chain's CDR3 is CSAVDVLNTEAFF. CDR3 DNA sequence: TGCAGTGCCGTGGACGTACTAAACACTGAAGCTTTCTTT.

The chain employs TRBV21-1 and TRBJ2-7; the D call of TRBD1 is as the table states it, not checked on the DNA. TRBV21-1 is a pseudogene. There are 17 residues in the CDR3. CDR3 sequence (DNA): TGTGCCAGCAGCCCCTTGAGGAAGGACAGGGGAGCGATCGAGCAGTACTTC. Translating gives CASSPLRKDRGAIEQYF.

The chain has TRBV12-3 or TRBV12-4 and TRBJ1-2; D is undetermined. The CDR3 has 12 amino acids. Trimming removed 3 bases at V and 8 bases at J, with 10 bases between. The CDR3 DNA sequence: TGTGCCAGCAGTTTCATGGCTGGGGGCTACACCTTC. The encoded protein is CASSFMAGGYTF.

The gene calls are TRBV7-9 and TRBJ2-7, with a weak D call TRBD2 (6 bases). Trimming left V 5 bases short and J 5 bases short, with 10 bases between. Germline loops: CDR1 SEHNR, CDR2 FQNEAQ (reference sequence). This CDR3 comprises 12 residues. CDR3 nucleotide sequence: TGTGCCAGCAGCACACTAGCCGACGAGCAGTACTTC. Residues: CASSTLADEQYF.

This clonotype was counted a few times. The genes are TRBV20-1 and TRBJ2-1; TRBD2 matches 14 bases. The CDR3 runs to 16 residues. After removal of 3 bases from V and 7 bases from J, the junction contained 8 bases not matched to a gene. The germline V gene has CDR1 DFQATT and CDR2 SNEGSKA (reference sequence). The CDR3 coding sequence is TGCAGTGCTAGGGGGACCGGGACTAGCGGGAGAAATGAGCAGTTCTTC. Translating gives CSARGTGTSGRNEQFF.

This clonotype was seen more than once but under ten times. The V call is TRBV6-1, the J call TRBJ2-5; a possible D gene is TRBD2 (5 bases). Trimming pared 3 bases from V and 5 bases from J, leaving 13 bases between. The germline V gene has CDR1 MNHNS and CDR2 SASEGT. The CDR3 loop spans 14 amino acids. The CDR3 DNA follows: TGTGCCAGCAGTGAGGGCCGAGGGATGGAGACCCAGTACTTC. The encoded protein is CASSEGRGMETQYF.